This T cell receptor (beta chain) was observed in a study of tumor and adjacent non-tumor tissue in lung cancer. Whole-study context: Stage I to III disease affected 9 to 10 men and roughly five women aged roughly 31 to 76. Study results and limitations: Normal lung showed higher cumulative top 100 clone frequency than tumor. Compared with tumor, normal lung showed significantly lower TCR diversity. Shorter survival was associated with higher TCR diversity in tumors.

The V gene's germline CDR1 is SGHAT and CDR2 FQNNGV. This CDR3 contains 18 residues. A modified ARM-PCR protocol with three rounds of nested PCR amplified TCRbeta. TCRdb re-called the multiplex PCR reads with MiXCR, one entry per CDR3 protein. There are 85,000 to 100,000 distinct CDR3 sequences in the sample; around 64% occur only once, and around 18% lies in the top ten. RNA was extracted from bulk tissue without any cell sorting. As concerns this clonotype: What it binds is not known. Compared with germline, one end of the junction differs, possibly owing to a read error.

V gene TRBV11-2 combines with J gene TRBJ2-7, with D possibly TRBD1 on 6 matching bases. The clonotype comes from a man between 60 and 75 years old with non-small cell lung cancer. Sequencing was done on a sample of lung tumor tissue. CDR3 nucleotide sequence: TGTGCCAGAAGCTTAGACAAGGTCGTACAGGGCAGGCTGTACGAGCAGTACTTC. Protein product: CARSLDKVVQGRLYEQYF.